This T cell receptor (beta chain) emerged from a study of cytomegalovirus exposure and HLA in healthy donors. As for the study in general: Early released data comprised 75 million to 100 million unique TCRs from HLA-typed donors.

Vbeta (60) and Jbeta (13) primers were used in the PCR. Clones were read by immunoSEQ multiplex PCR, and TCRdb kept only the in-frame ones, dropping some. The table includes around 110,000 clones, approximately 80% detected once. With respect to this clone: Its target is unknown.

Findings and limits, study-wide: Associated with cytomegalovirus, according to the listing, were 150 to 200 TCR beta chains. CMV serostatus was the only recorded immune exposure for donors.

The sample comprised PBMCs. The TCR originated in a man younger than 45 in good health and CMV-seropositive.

CDR3 loop: CASSEALGRGQETQYF. CDR3 nucleotides: TGTGCCAGCAGTGAAGCGCTTGGGAGGGGGCAAGAGACCCAGTACTTC. The chain combines TRBV2 with TRBJ2-5, with a weak D call TRBD2 (7 bases). Trimming removed 0 bases from V and 2 bases from J, with 13 bases in between. Germline CDR1 is SNHLY and CDR2 is FYNNEI. The CDR3 contains 16 residues.